The sequence of this T cell receptor (beta chain) was determined in a study of control samples from healthy donors and cancer patients. Generated by immunoSEQ multiplex PCR, the TCRdb table keeps only in-frame clones and is missing some. The repertoire includes about 89,000 clones, over 65% of them detected once, and less than 2.5% sits in the top ten. V was shortened by 0 bases and J by 5 bases, with 12 bases between the two germline ends. CDR1 is SGHTA, CDR2 FQGNSA, per germline. CDR3 length: 15 amino acids. The clonotype was recovered from a woman in her thirties or forties in good health. V gene TRBV7-2 combines with J gene TRBJ2-3, with D tentatively TRBD2 (6 bases). Sequencing was done on a sample of blood. The CDR3 DNA is TGTGCCAGCAGCTTAGCGGCTAGCGCTGGAGATACGCAGTATTTT. Protein: CASSLAASAGDTQYF.